Below are 25 T cell receptor beta chains sequenced from a single sample in a study of blood T cell repertoires in COVID-19. TCRdb's table, derived via immunoSEQ multiplex PCR, lists solely in-frame clones and lacks some. The sample lists roughly 6,800 clones, roughly nine tenths occurring once. The sequenced sample consisted of peripheral blood. Receptor source: a human donor in a cohort sampled during active COVID-19.

V and J are TRBV5-1 and TRBJ2-5, with 11 positions matching TRBD2. Germline-derived CDR1 and CDR2 are SGHRS and YFSETQ. The length of the CDR3 is 14 residues. With 4 bases clipped from V and 5 bases from J, the junction kept 4 bases outside the gene matches. In DNA, the CDR3 is TGCGCCAGCAGCGGGACTAGCGGAGGGGAGACCCAGTACTTC. It is translated as CASSGTSGGETQYF.

V gene TRBV10-1 combines with J gene TRBJ1-1; TRBD1 matches at 9 bases. The V segment lost 0 bases and the J segment 4 bases; nucleotides outside the gene matches: 6. This CDR3 has 16 amino acids. Germline V gene sequence: CDR1 WNHNN, CDR2 SYGVQD (reference sequence). For the CDR3, the DNA is TGCGCCAGCAGTGAGTCGACCTCGACAGGGGGCACTGAAGCTTTCTTT. Its protein product is CASSESTSTGGTEAFF.

The V gene is TRBV3-1 (or the pseudogene TRBV3-2), the J gene TRBJ2-1; TRBD2 matches 9 bases. Trimming at V came to 3 bases and at J to 1 base, leaving 7 bases not matched to a gene. Germline V gene data show CDR1 as LGHDT and CDR2 as YNNKEL (reference sequence). This CDR3 is built from 17 residues. The CDR3 coding sequence is TGTGCCAGCAGCCATGATGCGGGAGGGCCATCCTACAATGAGCAGTTCTTC. Translated, it gives CASSHDAGGPSYNEQFF.

The chain recombines TRBV19 with TRBJ2-1; D perhaps matches TRBD1 (5 bases). Per germline, CDR1 LNHDA and CDR2 SQIVND (reference sequence). The CDR3 length is 13 residues. V lost 6 bases to trimming and J lost 9 bases, with 15 bases between them. CDR3 sequence reads: CASRVQGFGEQFF. In DNA, the CDR3 is TGTGCCAGTAGAGTCCAGGGTTTCGGTGAGCAGTTCTTC.

The chain carries TRBV9 and TRBJ2-2; TRBD2 matches 9 bases. With V trimmed by 4 bases and J by 0 bases, 4 bases remained unmatched. This CDR3 spans 16 amino acids. Germline values: CDR1 SGDLS, CDR2 YYNGEE. In DNA form, the CDR3 reads TGTGCCAGCAGCACCATAGCGGGGGCGAACACCGGGGAGCTGTTTTTT. As protein: CASSTIAGANTGELFF.

V is TRBV10-3 and J is TRBJ2-6, with 7 nucleotides matching TRBD1. Trimming took 6 bases from V and 4 from J; bases not matched to a gene: 3. Germline CDR1 ENHRY, CDR2 SYGVKD. This CDR3 region has 14 residues. The CDR3 protein is CAIRQGLGANVLTF. CDR3 coding DNA: TGTGCCATCAGACAGGGGTTAGGGGCCAACGTCCTGACTTTC.

Only one count was recorded for this clone. This chain links TRBV5-1 with TRBJ1-1; possibly TRBD1 for D (5 bases). The CDR3 is made up of 14 amino acids. CDR1 is SGHRS and CDR2 is YFSETQ in the germline V gene. Between the trimmed V and J ends, which lost 2 bases and 0 bases, there was a span of 8 bases. CDR3 loop: CASSLDRLNTEAFF. CDR3 sequence (DNA): TGCGCCAGCAGCTTAGACAGACTGAACACTGAAGCTTTCTTT. The full variable domain, its missing parts supplied by reference TRBV5-1 and TRBJ1-1, is KAGVTQTPRYLIKTRGQQVTLSCSPISGHRSVSWYQQTPGQGLQFLFEYFSETQRNKGNFPGRFSGRQFSNSRSEMNVSTLELGDSALYLCASSLDRLNTEAFFGQGTRLTVV.

This clone was seen only a few times. This chain connects TRBV7-9 to TRBJ2-7; D possibly corresponds to TRBD2 (6 bases). With 4 bases removed from V and 6 bases from J, the gap between germline ends came to 16 bases. Germline loops: CDR1 SEHNR, CDR2 FQNEAQ (reference sequence). The CDR3 covers 14 residues. The CDR3 DNA is TGTGCCAGCAGCTCTACCGGGGAGGCGGCCGAGCAGTACTTC. Translation gives CASSSTGEAAEQYF.

The genes are TRBV3-1 (or the pseudogene TRBV3-2) and TRBJ2-5; TRBD2 agrees at 9 bases. CDR3 size: 18 residues. Germline CDR1 is LGHDT and CDR2 is YNNKEL (reference sequence). J lost 7 bases, V lost 3 bases, and 18 bases had no gene match. CDR3 in DNA: TGTGCCAGCAGCCATGCAGGATCGCGGGGGGGTTTATTACCGACCCAGTACTTC. This sequence encodes CASSHAGSRGGLLPTQYF.

The chain couples TRBV7-8 to TRBJ2-5, with TRBD1 matching over 7 bases. The CDR3 loop spans 20 amino acids. Germline V gives CDR1 SGHVS, CDR2 FQNEAQ. The ends lost 2 bases at V and 5 bases at J; junction bases unmatched: 23. The CDR3 DNA is TGTGCCAGCAGCTTATTTGCCCCCCTAGGGGGCGAAAAAGGTTGGGAGACCCAGTACTTC. Residues: CASSLFAPLGGEKGWETQYF.

The rearrangement links TRBV20-1 to TRBJ2-1; D is possibly TRBD2 (5 bases). This CDR3 region has 13 residues. V was clipped by 3 bases and J by 7 bases, with 13 bases between them. The germline CDR1 and CDR2 sequences are DFQATT and SNEGSKA (reference sequence). In DNA, the CDR3 is TGCAGTGCTAGTATCCTAGCCACTAATGAGCAGTTCTTC. It is translated as CSASILATNEQFF.

The chain carries TRBV21-1 and TRBJ2-7; the listed D gene, TRBD2, was not tested against the DNA. TRBV21-1 is a documented pseudogene. There are 13 residues in the CDR3. CDR3 protein: CASSKALLGEQYF. The CDR3 nucleotides read TGTGCCAGCAGCAAAGCGCTGCTCGGCGAGCAGTACTTC.

In DNA form, the CDR3 reads TGTGCCCGACGGGAAGAGACTAGCGGGAGAACCGGGGAGCTGTTTTTT. Translated, it gives CARREETSGRTGELFF. This rearrangement joins TRBV2 to TRBJ2-2; 12 nucleotides agree with TRBD2. The V segment lost 11 bases and the J segment 5 bases; nucleotides outside the gene matches: 12. This CDR3 is built from 16 residues. Germline CDR1 SNHLY, CDR2 FYNNEI.

J is TRBJ1-5 and V is TRBV18, with 9 nucleotides matching TRBD1. V gave up 2 bases and J gave up 2 bases; unmatched junction bases: 1. Germline assignment: CDR1 KGHSH and CDR2 LQKENI. The CDR3 spans 15 residues. CDR3 sequence (DNA): TGTGCCAGCTCACCAGGACAGGGGCGCAATCAGCCCCAGCATTTT. Its translation: CASSPGQGRNQPQHF.

V usage is TRBV5-8 and J usage is TRBJ2-5; tentatively, D is TRBD2 (6 bases). V was shortened by 3 bases and J by 0 bases, with 15 bases between the two germline ends. The CDR3 runs to 16 residues. Germline values: CDR1 SGHTS, CDR2 YDEGEE. Here the CDR3 DNA reads TGTGCCAGCAGCTCCCGCGGGATGTTGTACCAAGAGACCCAGTACTTC. Residues: CASSSRGMLYQETQYF.

The chain uses TRBV5-8 and TRBJ2-1; 11 nucleotides agree with TRBD2. Germline CDR1 SGHTS, CDR2 YDEGEE. With 5 bases clipped from V and 6 bases from J, the junction kept 7 bases outside the gene matches. The CDR3 runs to 15 residues. CDR3 protein: CASRISGGAFNEQFF. The CDR3 DNA reads as TGTGCCAGCAGAATTAGCGGGGGGGCCTTCAATGAGCAGTTCTTC.

The chain couples TRBV12-3 or TRBV12-4 to TRBJ1-5, with D unclear. CDR3 length: 13 amino acids. Trimming removed 3 bases at V and 4 bases at J, with 7 bases between. CDR3 in DNA: TGTGCCAGCAGTTTCGGCAGGAATCAGCCCCAGCATTTT. Protein product: CASSFGRNQPQHF.

The V call is TRBV11-2, the J call TRBJ2-4; tentative D call: TRBD1 (6 bases). The CDR3 sequence is 17 residues long. Germline V lookup: CDR1 SGHAT, CDR2 FQNNGV. Between the trimmed V and J ends, which lost 5 bases and 0 bases, there was a span of 17 bases. The CDR3 here is CASSAFTGPLAKNIQYF. In nucleotides, the CDR3 is TGTGCCAGCAGCGCGTTTACAGGGCCCCTAGCCAAAAACATTCAGTACTTC.

The chain recombines TRBV19 with TRBJ2-5; a possible D gene is TRBD1 (5 bases). V lost 4 bases, J lost 5 bases, and 11 bases lay in between. CDR1 LNHDA and CDR2 SQIVND come from the germline V gene (reference sequence). The CDR3 totals 13 residues. The CDR3 coding sequence is TGTGCCAGTAGTAGTAGAGGACACGAGACCCAGTACTTC. Translation gives CASSSRGHETQYF.

This clone was counted a few times. V usage is TRBV6-1 and J usage is TRBJ2-7; possibly TRBD2 for D (6 bases). CDR1 is MNHNS, CDR2 SASEGT, per germline. V was clipped by 3 bases and J by 1 base, with 7 bases between them. This CDR3 has 13 residues. CDR3 sequence (DNA): TGTGCCAGCAGTGAGACTAGGTCCTACGAGCAGTACTTC. Amino acids: CASSETRSYEQYF.

The CDR3 bases are TGTGCCAGCAGCGTAGAGGGGGGGCTAGGAGAGACCCAGTACTTC. It codes for CASSVEGGLGETQYF. The chain has TRBV9 and TRBJ2-5; TRBD2 is a possible D gene (7 bases). The CDR3 runs 15 residues. The V end lost 0 bases, the J end lost 4 bases, and 13 bases lay between the germline ends. Germline-derived CDR1 and CDR2 are SGDLS and YYNGEE.

This clone was picked up a small number of times. V is TRBV6-6 and J is TRBJ1-2; possible D gene TRBD1, 6 bases. The CDR3 length is 14 residues. In germline, CDR1 is MNHNY, CDR2 SVGAGI (reference sequence). V dropped 5 bases and J dropped 2 bases, with 12 bases sitting between them. The chain's CDR3 is CASSRQEDNYGYTF. The CDR3 DNA reads as TGTGCCAGCAGTAGACAGGAGGACAACTATGGCTACACCTTC.

V gene TRBV28 combines with J gene TRBJ2-3; perhaps TRBD1 as D (6 bases). There are 13 residues in the CDR3. V was cut by 11 bases and J by 3 bases, with 15 bases left in between. Germline CDR1 and CDR2: MDHEN and SYDVKM. The CDR3 here is CAAQGDLTDTQYF. CDR3 bases: TGTGCCGCACAGGGAGATTTAACAGATACGCAGTATTTT.

This clone has a single count. The V call is TRBV5-1, the J call TRBJ2-5, with 7 bases lining up with TRBD2. J was trimmed by 2 bases and V by 2 bases; bases with no gene match: 0. Germline loops: CDR1 SGHRS, CDR2 YFSETQ. The CDR3 has 13 amino acids. CDR3 coding DNA: TGCGCCAGCAGCTTCGGGGGGCAAGAGACCCAGTACTTC. It is translated as CASSFGGQETQYF.

The rearrangement joins TRBV2 to TRBJ2-2; 9 bases fit TRBD2. Germline CDR1 SNHLY, CDR2 FYNNEI. The CDR3 is 14 amino acids. With 4 bases clipped from V and 4 bases from J, the junction kept 1 base outside the gene matches. The DNA of the CDR3 is TGTGCCAGCAGTGGGGGACTAGCCACCGGGGAGCTGTTTTTT. This codes for CASSGGLATGELFF.